This entry features one TCR beta chain sequence. Per the authors' pipeline: Reference gene primer amplification gave nucleated cell count estimates. Clones were sequenced by immunoSEQ multiplex PCR, and TCRdb holds only the in-frame ones, with some missing. D and trimming come from the DNA, and the V and J calls and clone size come from that table. The sample lists approximately 83,000 clones, over 75% occurring once. This entry is derived from a study of blood T cell repertoires in COVID-19. Study summary: Italy, Spain and the United States were the sources of the convalescent and acute COVID-19 samples. Sample material is recorded as cDNA or gDNA derived from T cells, B-cell-depleted T cells, or PBMCs.

The sample consisted of peripheral blood. The TCR was taken from a man aged 70-80 years with acute or convalescent COVID-19.

CDR3 protein: CASSYSSPGANVLTF. The CDR3 DNA reads TGTGCCAGCAGTTACTCTTCTCCTGGGGCCAACGTCCTGACTTTC. The chain couples TRBV6-6 to TRBJ2-6; unclear D gene. This CDR3 is 15 amino acids long. The germline CDR1 and CDR2 sequences are MNHNY and SVGAGI (reference sequence). The V end was cut by 0 bases, the J end by 2 bases, with 5 bases between.